Each of the 31 T cell receptor beta chains below was sequenced from the same sample in a study of OX40 agonist ivuxolimab in advanced cancers. Here immunoSEQ multiplex PCR was the method, and the copy in TCRdb shows in-frame clones only, minus some. This table has roughly 100,000 clones, roughly 88% appearing once. The source was CD4+ or CD8+ T cells sorted from blood, collected in a trial of the OX40 agonist ivuxolimab. The source is an adult with an advanced solid tumor such as melanoma, head and neck, liver or kidney cancer.

The chain has TRBV4-1 and TRBJ1-2, with D perhaps matching TRBD1 (5 bases). Deletions cut 4 bases from V and 3 bases from J, with 21 bases between. There are 17 residues in the CDR3. Germline V gene sequence: CDR1 MGHRA, CDR2 YSYEKL. The CDR3 nucleotides are TGCGCCAGCAGCCCACAGGTACGCAGGGCTGGAGACTATGGCTACACCTTC. Its protein product is CASSPQVRRAGDYGYTF.

CDR3 amino acids: CASSEMVSNTEAFF. The CDR3 DNA reads as TGTGCCAGCAGTGAAATGGTCTCGAACACTGAAGCTTTCTTT. The chain carries TRBV6-1 and TRBJ1-1; no clear D gene. Per the germline V gene, CDR1 is MNHNS and CDR2 is SASEGT. This CDR3 spans 14 amino acids. Deletions cut 2 bases from V and 1 base from J, with 8 bases between.

This clone was picked up one time. The V and J genes are TRBV9 and TRBJ2-3, with D maybe TRBD1 (5 bases). V shed 3 bases and J shed 0 bases, with 8 bases lying between them. This CDR3 is 14 amino acids long. Germline-derived CDR1 and CDR2 are SGDLS and YYNGEE. The CDR3 DNA follows: TGTGCCAGCAGCGGACAGTCTAGCACAGATACGCAGTATTTT. Translation gives CASSGQSSTDTQYF.

A single count supports this clone. This chain joins TRBV28 and TRBJ1-1; D call uncertain. The length of the CDR3 is 12 residues. Trimming shortened V by 4 bases and J by 7 bases, and 10 bases separated the two germline ends. CDR1 and CDR2 from the germline V gene are MDHEN and SYDVKM. CDR3: CASSSGGLEAFF. DNA for the CDR3: TGTGCCAGCAGTTCAGGAGGTCTTGAAGCTTTCTTT.

The chain carries TRBV7-2 and TRBJ2-5; tentative D call: TRBD1 (5 bases). Germline V gives CDR1 SGHTA, CDR2 FQGNSA. V was clipped by 3 bases and J by 5 bases, with 13 bases between them. The CDR3 is made up of 14 amino acids. CDR3 amino acids: CASSFSGLGETQYF. CDR3 bases: TGTGCCAGCAGCTTTTCAGGGTTGGGCGAGACCCAGTACTTC.

This rearrangement joins TRBV19 to TRBJ2-1; 7 bases line up with TRBD2. The V gene's germline CDR1 is LNHDA and CDR2 SQIVND (reference sequence). The CDR3 length is 15 residues. V shed 3 bases, J shed 4 bases, and the junction held 6 bases outside the gene matches. This chain's CDR3 is CASSIRAGAYNEQFF. Written as DNA, the CDR3 is TGTGCCAGTAGTATTCGGGCGGGAGCGTACAATGAGCAGTTCTTC.

The V gene is TRBV4-3, the J gene TRBJ1-1, with TRBD1 as a possible D gene (6 bases). Germline V gene lookup returns CDR1 LGHNA and CDR2 YSLEER. The V end was cut by 0 bases, the J end by 6 bases, with 17 bases between. The CDR3 runs 16 residues. As DNA, the CDR3 is TGCGCCAGCAGCCAAGAGGCGAATCGGAGGGGGTCTGAAGCTTTCTTT. Translated, it gives CASSQEANRRGSEAFF.

This chain links TRBV19 with TRBJ2-6, with a possible D match to TRBD1 (5 bases). CDR1 and CDR2 (germline): LNHDA, SQIVND (reference sequence). V gave up 10 bases and J gave up 2 bases, with 6 bases separating them. The CDR3 sequence is 12 residues long. This chain's CDR3 is CAIGAGANVLTF. The CDR3 DNA is TGTGCCATAGGGGCTGGGGCCAACGTCCTGACTTTC. The full variable domain, rest sourced from reference TRBV19 and TRBJ2-6, is DGGITQSPKYLFRKEGQNVTLSCEQNLNHDAMYWYRQDPGQGLRLIYYSQIVNDFQKGDIAEGYSVSREKKESFPLTVTSAQKNPTAFYLCAIGAGANVLTFGAGSRLTVL.

V gene TRBV7-9 combines with J gene TRBJ2-3; D remains unclear. The CDR3 is 15 amino acids. Trimming took off 5 bases at V and 4 bases at J, with 16 bases between the two ends. The germline gives CDR1 SEHNR, CDR2 FQNEAQ (reference sequence). The CDR3 DNA reads TGTGCCAGCAGCCGACGCACAATGGGTCCAGATACGCAGTATTTT. It specifies CASSRRTMGPDTQYF.

The chain joins TRBV19 to TRBJ2-3; D is undetermined. In germline, CDR1 is LNHDA, CDR2 SQIVND (reference sequence). The V gene lost 7 bases and the J gene lost 2 bases, with 10 bases spanning the gap. This CDR3 comprises 13 residues. The DNA for the CDR3 is TGTGCCAGTAATCGCGGATTCACAGATACGCAGTATTTT. This gives the protein CASNRGFTDTQYF.

The chain joins TRBV7-2 to TRBJ2-3, with D possibly TRBD1 on 6 matching bases. Trimming took off 5 bases at V and 3 bases at J, with 21 bases between the two ends. The CDR3 consists of 17 residues. Germline V CDR1 and CDR2: SGHTA, FQGNSA. The CDR3 spells CASSRTGGGWVTDTQYF. The CDR3 DNA sequence: TGTGCCAGCAGCCGTACCGGTGGGGGCTGGGTTACAGATACGCAGTATTTT.

A single count supports this clone. The CDR3 spells CAWSVGLAYEQFF. In DNA, the CDR3 is TGTGCCTGGAGTGTAGGGCTAGCATATGAGCAGTTCTTC. The chain carries TRBV30 and TRBJ2-1, with a weak D call TRBD2 (5 bases). CDR3 length: 13 amino acids. Trimming took 0 bases from V and 8 from J, leaving 11 bases between them. Per germline, CDR1 GTSNPN and CDR2 SVGIG (reference sequence).

CDR3 residues: CASSPRAEGLSGNTIYF. The CDR3, as DNA: TGTGCCAGCTCACCAAGGGCAGAGGGGCTCTCTGGAAACACCATATATTTT. The chain combines TRBV18 with TRBJ1-3; D is possibly TRBD1 (5 bases). The germline CDR1 and CDR2 sequences are KGHSH and LQKENI. This CDR3 has 17 residues. V lost 2 bases and J lost 0, with 14 bases in between.

The chain couples TRBV5-4 to TRBJ2-3, with 12 bases identical to TRBD1. V was pared by 3 bases and J by 4 bases, with 6 bases of the junction left unmatched. The CDR3 runs to 16 residues. The V gene's germline CDR1 is SGHNT and CDR2 YYREEE (reference sequence). CDR3 in amino acids: CASSSPGTGGPDTQYF. The CDR3 DNA sequence: TGTGCCAGCAGCTCGCCCGGGACAGGGGGCCCAGATACGCAGTATTTT.

The gene calls are TRBV28 and TRBJ2-1; 8 bases are shared with TRBD2. CDR1 and CDR2 (germline): MDHEN, SYDVKM. The CDR3 loop spans 17 amino acids. V was clipped by 4 bases and J by 8 bases; unmatched bases: 16. The CDR3 region has the DNA TGTGCCAGCAGTTCCCCTGGCGGGGCGGGAGGAAGGGATGAGCAGTTCTTC. It specifies CASSSPGGAGGRDEQFF.

Remarks on this clone: The sample has other DNA sequences that encode this CDR3 too. The genes are TRBV14 and TRBJ1-4, with D tentatively TRBD1 (5 bases). The CDR3 runs to 15 residues. In germline, CDR1 is SGHDN, CDR2 FVKESK. Trimming left V 0 bases short and J 7 bases short, with 12 bases between. CDR3: CASSQDPGRREKLFF. The CDR3 DNA sequence: TGTGCCAGCAGCCAAGATCCAGGGAGGCGTGAAAAACTGTTTTTT.

The chain carries TRBV10-3 and TRBJ2-1; 8 bases match TRBD1. The CDR3 is 16 residues long. Germline-derived CDR1 and CDR2 are ENHRY and SYGVKD. V gave up 4 bases and J gave up 6 bases; unmatched junction bases: 11. CDR3 amino acids: CAISGEDRAYSNEQFF. The DNA of the CDR3 is TGTGCCATCAGTGGGGAGGACAGGGCTTATTCCAATGAGCAGTTCTTC.

This chain joins TRBV6-5 and TRBJ2-5; D is possibly TRBD2 (6 bases). Trimming took off 2 bases at V and 5 bases at J, with 15 bases between the two ends. This CDR3 is built from 15 residues. Germline assignment: CDR1 MNHEY and CDR2 SVGAGI. The CDR3 nucleotides read TGTGCCAGCAGTTACGGAGGGTTGGGTGGCGAGACCCAGTACTTC. Its protein product is CASSYGGLGGETQYF.

This clone showed up just once. The chain has TRBV19 and TRBJ2-7; tentative D call: TRBD2 (6 bases). The germline V gene has CDR1 LNHDA and CDR2 SQIVND (reference sequence). V lost 6 bases and J 3 bases, leaving 12 bases between the germline ends. This CDR3 is 13 amino acids long. CDR3 nucleotide sequence: TGTGCCAGTAGGGGACTCTCACTCTACGAGCAGTACTTC. As protein: CASRGLSLYEQYF. Supplemented by reference TRBV19 and TRBJ2-7, the full variable domain reads DGGITQSPKYLFRKEGQNVTLSCEQNLNHDAMYWYRQDPGQGLRLIYYSQIVNDFQKGDIAEGYSVSREKKESFPLTVTSAQKNPTAFYLCASRGLSLYEQYFGPGTRLTVT.

The V gene is TRBV7-3, the J gene TRBJ2-1, with D perhaps matching TRBD1 or TRBD2 (5 bases each). Germline values: CDR1 SGHTA, CDR2 FQGTGA. V was clipped by 4 bases and J by 6 bases, with 16 bases between them. This CDR3 region has 15 residues. CDR3 in DNA: TGTGCCAGCAGCTCCCCTGAAACAGGAGGCAATGAGCAGTTCTTC. This gives the protein CASSSPETGGNEQFF. Full variable domain (outside the CDR3, taken from reference TRBV7-3 and TRBJ2-1): GAGVSQTPSNKVTEKGKYVELRCDPISGHTALYWYRQSLGQGPEFLIYFQGTGAADDSGLPNDRFFAVRPEGSVSTLKIQRTERGDSAVYLCASSSPETGGNEQFFGPGTRLTVL.

The rearrangement joins TRBV9 to TRBJ2-5; the D is unclear. Germline V CDR1 and CDR2: SGDLS, YYNGEE. The length of the CDR3 is 14 residues. V dropped 0 bases and J dropped 5 bases, with 11 bases sitting between them. The CDR3 DNA sequence: TGTGCCAGCAGCGTAGGATCGGTTGACGAGACCCAGTACTTC. Translated, it gives CASSVGSVDETQYF.

This chain connects TRBV7-9 to TRBJ2-7; weak D call: TRBD1 (6 bases). The V gene lost 1 base and the J gene lost 4 bases, with 8 bases spanning the gap. Germline loops: CDR1 SEHNR, CDR2 FQNEAQ (reference sequence). The CDR3 contains 13 residues. The CDR3 nucleotides read TGTGCCAGCAGCTTAGAGGACAGTTACGAGCAGTACTTC. Translating gives CASSLEDSYEQYF.

The chain links TRBV28 to TRBJ2-1; the D gene is possibly TRBD2 (6 bases). This CDR3 region has 14 residues. The V end lost 10 bases, the J end lost 3 bases, and 16 bases lay between the germline ends. Germline V gene lookup returns CDR1 MDHEN and CDR2 SYDVKM. The CDR3 DNA follows: TGTGCCACCATGCGGGACTCGAGCTACAATGAGCAGTTCTTC. Translated: CATMRDSSYNEQFF.

This clone was detected only a few times. The rearrangement uses TRBV4-1 and TRBJ1-1; no firm D call. The CDR3 sequence is 15 residues long. Trimming removed 0 bases from V and 1 base from J, with 9 bases in between. Germline CDR1 MGHRA, CDR2 YSYEKL. The CDR3 sequence is CASSQDFEENTEAFF. CDR3 bases: TGCGCCAGCAGCCAAGATTTCGAGGAGAACACTGAAGCTTTCTTT.

As to this clone: Other nucleotide sequences from this sample produce the same CDR3. The rearrangement joins TRBV19 to TRBJ2-7; no reliable D call. This CDR3 spans 11 amino acids. V lost 1 base and J lost 5, with 3 bases in between. Per the germline V gene, CDR1 is LNHDA and CDR2 is SQIVND (reference sequence). Written as DNA, the CDR3 is TGTGCCAGTAGTATAGGGAACGAGCAGTACTTC. Translation gives CASSIGNEQYF.

This chain links TRBV15 with TRBJ2-7; no clear D gene. The CDR3 has 14 amino acids. Germline V lookup: CDR1 LNHNV, CDR2 YYDKDF (reference sequence). The V end lost 4 bases, the J end lost 3 bases, and 13 bases lay between the germline ends. The CDR3 spells CATSTRAGGYEQYF. CDR3 nucleotides: TGTGCCACCAGCACACGGGCAGGCGGCTACGAGCAGTACTTC.

The chain recombines TRBV25-1 with TRBJ2-7, with 8 bases fitting TRBD1. Trimming removed 2 bases from V and 7 bases from J; junction bases left unmatched: 16. This CDR3 has 17 residues. Germline CDR1 is MGHDK and CDR2 is SYGVNS. The CDR3, as DNA: TGTGCCAGCAGTGAACGCGATCGGGCAGGGGGCGCTTTGGAGCAGTACTTC. It yields the protein CASSERDRAGGALEQYF.

This clone was seen a single time. The rearrangement joins TRBV11-2 to TRBJ2-5, with a weak D call TRBD2 (6 bases). There are 14 residues in the CDR3. V was cut by 3 bases and J by 1 base, with 9 bases left in between. CDR1 and CDR2 from the germline V gene are SGHAT and FQNNGV. CDR3 DNA sequence: TGTGCCAGCAGCTTCCAGCGGGTCCAAGAGACCCAGTACTTC. Translating it yields CASSFQRVQETQYF.

This clone was seen only a few times. The CDR3 region has the DNA TGTGCCAGCAGCTTGGCGCAGGGAGAGGACACTGAAGCTTTCTTT. As protein: CASSLAQGEDTEAFF. V and J are TRBV5-4 and TRBJ1-1; possible D gene TRBD1, 5 bases. The CDR3 has 15 residues. Trimming shortened V by 0 bases and J by 3 bases, and 12 bases separated the two germline ends. Germline values: CDR1 SGHNT, CDR2 YYREEE (reference sequence).

CDR3 coding DNA: TGCGCCAGCAGGCCGGGACAGGGGATAGGCAATCAGCCCCAGCATTTT. Encoded protein: CASRPGQGIGNQPQHF. J is TRBJ1-5 and V is TRBV10-2, with 10 bases matching TRBD1. The CDR3 is 16 residues long. The trim removed 6 bases at V and 2 bases at J, leaving 7 bases unmatched. CDR1 is WSHSY, CDR2 SAAADI, per germline.

The J gene is TRBJ1-4, the V gene TRBV5-5; D is ambiguous. CDR1 is SGHKS and CDR2 is YYEKEE in the germline V gene (reference sequence). This CDR3 has 12 residues. The V end lost 2 bases, the J end lost 6 bases, and 5 bases lay between the germline ends. The CDR3 region has the DNA TGTGCCAGCAGCTTTGGTCATGAAAAACTGTTTTTT. Its translation: CASSFGHEKLFF.